One and the same sample provided the 30 T cell receptor beta chains below, sequenced in a study of blood T cells in healthy people across ages. Primed by a sample-barcoded 5' primer and a J-beta primer mix, a second PCR proceeded for 7 to 11 cycles. One entry per CDR3 protein, called by TCRdb with MiXCR from the 5' RACE reads. In the table there are roughly 1.9 million distinct CDR3 sequences, about two fifths of which are singletons. Sequenced sample: blood. The source is a human donor in good health.

On this clonotype: The junction departs from the called germline gene at one end, perhaps through a read error. V is TRBV18 and J is TRBJ1-4, with D maybe TRBD1 (5 bases). This CDR3 has 15 residues. The germline V gene has CDR1 KGHSH and CDR2 LQKENI. CDR3 bases: TGTGCCAGCTCACCTTCAGCGGGGCGAGGTGAAAAACCGTTTTTT. As protein: CASSPSAGRGEKPFF.

In its sample, this clonotype was seen many times. The chain combines TRBV20-1 with TRBJ2-4; D not resolved. Trimming took off 6 bases at V and 9 bases at J, with 12 bases between the two ends. The CDR3 length is 11 residues. Germline V gene data show CDR1 as DFQATT and CDR2 as SNEGSKA (reference sequence). CDR3 DNA sequence: TGCAGTGCAACCCCTATCGGCATTCAGTACTTC. It translates to CSATPIGIQYF.

This chain connects TRBV20-1 to TRBJ2-5, with 8 bases fitting TRBD1. The better agreement between TRBJ2-7 and the DNA end casts doubt on the J call. Germline V gene sequence: CDR1 DFQATT, CDR2 SNEGSKA (reference sequence). The CDR3 has 14 amino acids. DNA of the CDR3: TGCAGTGCTAACCCCATGGGACAGGTCAACGAGCAGTACTTC. This encodes CSANPMGQVNEQYF.

CDR3 nucleotide sequence: TGTGCCACCAGCCCCGGACAGGCCTGGACCTACGAGCAGTACTTC. It translates to CATSPGQAWTYEQYF. V usage is TRBV24-1 and J usage is TRBJ2-7, with 7 bases aligning to TRBD1. The germline V gene encodes CDR1 KGHDR and CDR2 SFDVKD. The trim removed 7 bases at V and 2 bases at J, leaving 10 bases unmatched. This CDR3 comprises 15 residues.

This clonotype showed up just once. CDR3 residues: CASSFDRGTTYNEQFF. In nucleotides, the CDR3 is TGTGCCAGCAGCTTTGACAGGGGGACTACTTACAATGAGCAGTTCTTC. The chain couples TRBV7-3 to TRBJ2-1, with 9 bases matching TRBD1. V gave up 3 bases and J gave up 4 bases; unmatched junction bases: 7. Germline-derived CDR1 and CDR2 are SGHTA and FQGTGA. The CDR3 has 16 residues.

V and J are TRBV20-1 and TRBJ2-5, with 7 positions matching TRBD2. The V gene end was trimmed by 1 base and the J gene end by 4 bases; junction bases not matched to a gene: 9. This CDR3 has 15 amino acids. In germline, CDR1 is DFQATT, CDR2 SNEGSKA (reference sequence). CDR3 protein: CSARGRDYERETQYF. DNA of the CDR3: TGCAGTGCTAGAGGCCGGGACTACGAAAGAGAGACCCAGTACTTC.

This clonotype was counted a few times. V and J are TRBV28 and TRBJ1-1, with 9 bases that match TRBD1. Unmatched junction bases numbered 6, after V lost 8 bases and J lost 5 bases. The CDR3 spans 13 residues. Germline-derived CDR1 and CDR2 are MDHEN and SYDVKM. The CDR3 region is CASVDRGVTEAFF. CDR3 bases: TGTGCCAGCGTGGACAGGGGCGTGACTGAAGCTTTCTTT.

This sequence joins TRBV28 and TRBJ1-5; 8 positions match TRBD1. V was pared by 8 bases and J by 3 bases, with 3 bases of the junction left unmatched. The CDR3 is 13 residues long. CDR1 and CDR2 (germline): MDHEN, SYDVKM. CDR3 residues: CASQGADNQPQHF. In DNA form, the CDR3 reads TGTGCCAGCCAGGGGGCGGACAATCAGCCCCAGCATTTT.

The chain uses TRBV12-3 or TRBV12-4 and TRBJ1-1; D is uncertain. The CDR3 loop spans 15 amino acids. With 5 bases removed from V and 4 bases from J, the gap between germline ends came to 17 bases. CDR3: CASSVGPEKSTEAFF. The CDR3 region has the DNA TGTGCCAGCAGTGTCGGACCGGAGAAGAGCACTGAAGCTTTCTTT.

The chain combines TRBV4-1 with TRBJ2-7; 7 bases line up with TRBD1. There are 15 residues in the CDR3. CDR1 is MGHRA and CDR2 is YSYEKL in the germline V gene. After removal of 2 bases from V and 1 base from J, the junction contained 5 bases not matched to a gene. For the CDR3, the DNA is TGCGCCAGCAGCCAACCTGACAGGGTATCCTACGAGCAGTACTTC. Its translation is CASSQPDRVSYEQYF.

This sequence joins TRBV28 and TRBJ2-5, with TRBD1 matching 7 bases. CDR3 length: 16 amino acids. Germline V gives CDR1 MDHEN, CDR2 SYDVKM. After removal of 5 bases from V and 0 bases from J, the junction contained 9 bases not matched to a gene. The CDR3 here is CASSLRTGQYQETQYF. In DNA, the CDR3 is TGTGCCAGCAGTCTCCGGACAGGACAATACCAAGAGACCCAGTACTTC.

The gene calls are TRBV20-1 and TRBJ1-1, with D unclear. The CDR3 sequence is 14 residues long. The V gene's germline CDR1 is DFQATT and CDR2 SNEGSKA (reference sequence). V lost 0 bases and J 13 bases, leaving 21 bases between the germline ends. The CDR3 spells CSARDPWQTGTVFF. The CDR3 nucleotides are TGCAGTGCTAGAGATCCGTGGCAGACGGGTACTGTTTTCTTT.

The sample holds a few counts of this clonotype. The genes are TRBV29-1 and TRBJ2-4, with TRBD1 matching 12 bases. The end of the DNA is better explained by TRBJ2-7, so the J call may be wrong. This CDR3 has 12 residues. Germline assignment: CDR1 SQVTM and CDR2 ANQGSEA. The CDR3 region is CSVGQGALEQYF. The CDR3 region has the DNA TGCAGCGTGGGACAGGGGGCTCTCGAGCAGTACTTC.

V is TRBV6-6 and J is TRBJ2-5; 7 bases fit TRBD1. Germline V gives CDR1 MNHNY, CDR2 SVGAGI (reference sequence). The CDR3 is made up of 13 amino acids. The ends lost 4 bases at V and 11 bases at J; junction bases unmatched: 10. Written as DNA, the CDR3 is TGTGCCAGCAGTTTTATAGGTCGGGACAGACAGTACTTC. It translates to CASSFIGRDRQYF.

In its sample, this clonotype was seen many times. J is TRBJ2-3 and V is TRBV20-1, with D possibly being TRBD1 or TRBD2 (5 bases each). The CDR3 totals 14 residues. V was clipped by 6 bases and J by 3 bases, with 16 bases between them. Germline assignment: CDR1 DFQATT and CDR2 SNEGSKA (reference sequence). The DNA for the CDR3 is TGCAGTGCCACCCTAACGGGGCTTACAGATACGCAGTATTTT. This codes for CSATLTGLTDTQYF.

This clonotype was observed a handful of times. The rearrangement links TRBV4-1 to TRBJ1-2; D gene uncertain. The CDR3 spans 15 residues. Looked up from germline, CDR1 is MGHRA and CDR2 is YSYEKL. V lost 1 base and J 8 bases, leaving 17 bases between the germline ends. CDR3 DNA sequence: TGCGCCAGCAGCCAAGGTGATCGCAGCACATTCGGCTACACCTTC. It yields the protein CASSQGDRSTFGYTF.

The chain has TRBV20-1 and TRBJ2-1; 7 positions match TRBD1. Trimming at V came to 3 bases and at J to 7 bases, leaving 6 bases not matched to a gene. Germline CDR1 is DFQATT and CDR2 is SNEGSKA (reference sequence). The CDR3 runs to 13 residues. The CDR3 sequence is CSASQGVRNEQFF. CDR3 in DNA: TGCAGTGCTAGTCAGGGGGTTAGGAATGAGCAGTTCTTC.

The V gene is TRBV20-1, the J gene TRBJ2-5; no clear D gene. V was clipped by 3 bases and J by 4 bases, with 12 bases between them. The germline CDR1 and CDR2 sequences are DFQATT and SNEGSKA (reference sequence). This CDR3 has 13 residues. Here the CDR3 DNA reads TGCAGTGCTAGTTTGTCAGGCCGAGAGACCCAGTACTTC. Its translation: CSASLSGRETQYF.

As for this clonotype: One junction end does not reproduce the germline sequence, and a read error may be involved. V and J are TRBV7-9 and TRBJ1-1, with D possibly being TRBD1 (5 bases). Germline-derived CDR1 and CDR2 are SEHNR and FQNEAQ (reference sequence). CDR3 length equals 15 residues. The CDR3 coding sequence is TGTGCCAGCAGCGGGCCCTGGGGGATGAACGCTGAAGCTTTCTTT. Protein sequence: CASSGPWGMNAEAFF. Complete variable domain (other parts from reference TRBV7-9 and TRBJ1-1): DTGVSQNPRHKITKRGQNVTFRCDPISEHNRLYWYRQTLGQGPEFLTYFQNEAQLEKSRLLSDRFSAERPKGSFSTLEIQRTEQGDSAMYLCASSGPWGMNAEAFFGQGTRLTVV.

This CDR3 reads CASSLVKEGELFF. The DNA of the CDR3 is TGCGCCAGCAGCTTGGTGAAAGAGGGGGAGCTGTTTTTT. J is TRBJ2-2 and V is TRBV5-1; D ambiguous. V dropped 0 bases and J dropped 8 bases, with 8 bases sitting between them. The CDR3 totals 13 residues. CDR1 is SGHRS and CDR2 is YFSETQ in the germline V gene.

The rearrangement uses TRBV4-3 and TRBJ2-1; perhaps D is TRBD1 or TRBD2 (5 bases each). The length of the CDR3 is 16 residues. From germline, CDR1 is LGHNA and CDR2 YSLEER. Between the trimmed V and J ends, which lost 0 bases and 5 bases, there was a span of 14 bases. CDR3 in amino acids: CASSQEEGISDNEQFF. The DNA for the CDR3 is TGCGCCAGCAGCCAAGAAGAGGGGATTTCGGACAATGAGCAGTTCTTC.

This clonotype was recorded a few times. J is TRBJ2-7 and V is TRBV28; no definite D call. The germline gives CDR1 MDHEN, CDR2 SYDVKM. The CDR3 consists of 11 residues. The ends were cut back, 11 bases at V and 3 bases at J, with 11 bases in the middle. The CDR3 sequence: CACGRYYEQYF. The CDR3 region has the DNA TGTGCCTGCGGACGATACTACGAGCAGTACTTC.

The gene calls are TRBV7-2 and TRBJ1-4; D gene ambiguous. V lost 0 bases to trimming and J lost 6 bases, with 11 bases between them. The V gene's germline CDR1 is SGHTA and CDR2 FQGNSA. The CDR3 runs 15 residues. The CDR3 sequence: CASSLAYGSHEKLFF. CDR3 DNA sequence: TGTGCCAGCAGCTTAGCGTACGGGAGTCATGAAAAACTGTTTTTT.

This clonotype is a singleton in its sample. The V call is TRBV2, the J call TRBJ2-2; TRBD1 or TRBD2 may be the D gene (5 bases each). CDR3 length: 15 amino acids. V was shortened by 6 bases and J by 6 bases, with 17 bases between the two germline ends. Per germline, CDR1 SNHLY and CDR2 FYNNEI. CDR3 region: CASSGTLWVAGELFF. CDR3 in DNA: TGTGCCAGCAGCGGGACCTTGTGGGTTGCCGGGGAGCTGTTTTTT. The whole variable domain, remainder taken from reference TRBV2 and TRBJ2-2, is EPEVTQTPSHQVTQMGQEVILRCVPISNHLYFYWYRQILGQKVEFLVSFYNNEISEKSEIFDDQFSVERPDGSNFTLKIRSTKLEDSAMYFCASSGTLWVAGELFFGEGSRLTVL.

This clonotype showed up just a few times. The V and J genes are TRBV2 and TRBJ2-3, with D hard to call. V lost 6 bases, J lost 1 base, and 11 bases lay in between. The CDR3 consists of 14 residues. Germline values: CDR1 SNHLY, CDR2 FYNNEI. CDR3: CASRLGRGTDTQYF. The CDR3 bases are TGTGCCAGCAGATTAGGCCGGGGCACAGATACGCAGTATTTT.

The rearrangement links TRBV7-9 to TRBJ1-2, with a possible D match to TRBD1 (5 bases). With 0 bases removed from V and 8 bases from J, the gap between germline ends came to 13 bases. The CDR3 loop spans 14 amino acids. Germline values: CDR1 SEHNR, CDR2 FQNEAQ (reference sequence). CDR3 sequence: CASSLANTPGGYTF. DNA for the CDR3: TGTGCCAGCAGCTTAGCGAACACTCCAGGGGGCTACACCTTC.

This clonotype was observed at least ten times. The J gene is TRBJ1-5, the V gene TRBV10-3; a weak D match, TRBD1 (5 bases). This CDR3 spans 13 amino acids. Trimming took 6 bases from V and 4 from J, leaving 10 bases between them. Germline V gene data show CDR1 as ENHRY and CDR2 as SYGVKD. CDR3 nucleotide sequence: TGTGCCATCAGGAACGGGGGTAATCAGCCCCAGCATTTT. Translation: CAIRNGGNQPQHF.

The sample holds one count of this clonotype. The rearrangement links TRBV2 to TRBJ2-7; no definite D call. This CDR3 contains 14 residues. The V end lost 4 bases, the J end lost 7 bases, and 17 bases lay between the germline ends. Per germline, CDR1 SNHLY and CDR2 FYNNEI. CDR3 sequence: CASSATHINNEQYF. The CDR3 nucleotides are TGTGCCAGCAGTGCGACACATATCAACAATGAGCAGTACTTC. The whole variable domain, filled in from reference TRBV2 and TRBJ2-7, reads EPEVTQTPSHQVTQMGQEVILRCVPISNHLYFYWYRQILGQKVEFLVSFYNNEISEKSEIFDDQFSVERPDGSNFTLKIRSTKLEDSAMYFCASSATHINNEQYFGPGTRLTVT.

The rearrangement links TRBV3-1 to TRBJ2-1; D remains unclear. Germline values: CDR1 LGHDT, CDR2 YNNKEL (reference sequence). This CDR3 comprises 15 residues. Trimming took off 1 base at V and 0 bases at J, with 7 bases between the two ends. The CDR3 spells CASSQVSDSYNEQFF. The CDR3, as DNA: TGTGCCAGCAGCCAAGTTTCGGACTCCTACAATGAGCAGTTCTTC.

V and J are TRBV6-2 or TRBV6-3 and TRBJ2-2; 7 nucleotides align to TRBD1. V gave up 9 bases and J gave up 4 bases; unmatched junction bases: 8. This CDR3 spans 14 amino acids. Germline lookup yields CDR1 MNHEY and CDR2 SVGEGT. Here the CDR3 reads CARLYRGPTGELFF. The CDR3 coding sequence is TGTGCCAGACTCTACAGGGGCCCCACCGGGGAGCTGTTTTTT.